This TCR beta chain appears in the sequencing data of a study of kidney transplant recipient with SARS-CoV-2 infection. TCRdb reprocessed the reads via MiXCR and lists one record per CDR3 protein. The table lists about 240,000 distinct CDR3 sequences, more than 25% of them singletons. CDR1 and CDR2 (germline): MNHEY, SVGAGI. Deletions cut 5 bases from V and 4 bases from J, with 23 bases between. CDR3 length: 17 residues. Of note for this clonotype: The CDR3 carries no conserved terminal phenylalanine or tryptophan, so it likely arises from a read error.

The chain couples TRBV6-5 to TRBJ1-2; D is undetermined. The sequence came from a male patient aged 30 to 40 who had COVID-19 and was a kidney transplant recipient. Some T cells may be supplied by the graft donor. The starting material was a blood sample, obtained at baseline and on roughly day 120 from a kidney transplant recipient. CDR3 protein: CASSTGSSMRKTYGYTS. The CDR3 DNA is TGTGCCAGCAGTACCGGAAGCTCTATGCGAAAGACCTATGGCTACACCTCC.